This TCR beta chain was found in a study of blood T cell repertoires in COVID-19. Study as a whole: Acute and convalescent COVID-19 specimens originated in the United States, Italy and Spain. PBMCs, B-cell-depleted T cells, or T cells provided the cDNA or gDNA that made up the material.

Per germline, CDR1 SGHAT and CDR2 FQNNGV. This CDR3 has 16 residues. V gave up 1 base and J gave up 5 bases; unmatched junction bases: 8. As originally analysed: Amplification of reference gene primers provided the estimated nucleated cell counts. This table comes from immunoSEQ multiplex PCR, and its TCRdb copy is limited to in-frame clones, with some not included. D and trimming were read from the DNA, whereas the V and J calls and clone size are those reported in that table. The sample has 180,000 or so clones; 80% to 85% are singletons. Either two negative PCRs, clearance, or symptom resolution qualified Cohort 3 donors as recovered. This clone has only a few counts.

The V and J genes are TRBV11-2 and TRBJ2-5, with TRBD2 matching 9 bases. The sample was PBMCs or T cells enriched from blood (not recorded which). The source is a man aged 40-50 years who had recovered from COVID-19. The CDR3 loop reads CASSLVQAGGQETQYF. As DNA, the CDR3 is TGTGCCAGCAGCTTAGTACAGGCGGGGGGGCAGGAGACCCAGTACTTC.